The 4 T cell receptor beta chains presented below share a single source sample, sequenced in a study of T cell changes during pregnancy in multiple sclerosis. Sequencing used immunoSEQ multiplex PCR; TCRdb keeps in-frame clones, though not all of them. This sample has tens of thousands of clones, with roughly 90% found just once. The sample in question was CD4+ T cells from peripheral blood mononuclear cells, obtained after pregnancy. These receptors were taken from a female donor with multiple sclerosis, enrolled in a pregnancy study.

The J gene is TRBJ2-1, the V gene TRBV7-2; 11 bases are a match to TRBD2. Losses at the gene ends were 5 bases for V and 8 bases for J; bases not matched to a gene: 11. The CDR3 totals 16 residues. Germline CDR1 is SGHTA and CDR2 is FQGNSA. CDR3 nucleotides: TGTGCCAGCAGCCGGATAGCGGGGGGGCGTTTCTATGAGCAGTTCTTC. This codes for CASSRIAGGRFYEQFF.

The rearrangement joins TRBV5-6 to TRBJ1-5, with a possible D match to TRBD1 (6 bases). Per the germline V gene, CDR1 is SGHDT and CDR2 is YYEEEE. This CDR3 spans 15 amino acids. The V end was cut by 2 bases, the J end by 1 base, with 10 bases between. The CDR3 DNA reads as TGTGCCAGCAGCTTCGGGGGGGCAAGCAATCAGCCCCAGCATTTT. It is translated as CASSFGGASNQPQHF.

The genes are TRBV19 and TRBJ2-6; TRBD1 is a possible D gene (6 bases). CDR3 length: 19 residues. Germline V lookup: CDR1 LNHDA, CDR2 SQIVND (reference sequence). Trimming shortened V by 3 bases and J by 2 bases, and 20 bases separated the two germline ends. The CDR3 sequence: CASSMGLGVQGAGANVLTF. CDR3 nucleotide sequence: TGTGCCAGTAGTATGGGGCTCGGTGTACAGGGCGCTGGGGCCAACGTCCTGACTTTC.

This chain joins TRBV18 and TRBJ1-1, with a tentative D call TRBD1 (6 bases). CDR3 length equals 18 residues. The V end was cut by 1 base, the J end by 5 bases, with 23 bases between. From germline, CDR1 is KGHSH and CDR2 LQKENI. The CDR3 DNA reads as TGTGCCAGCTCACCACTCTGGTCCTCACAGGGTAAGCGAACTGAAGCTTTCTTT. This translates into CASSPLWSSQGKRTEAFF.